Below, 30 T cell receptor beta chains from the same sample are listed, as sequenced in a study of neurological immune-mediated disorders. TCRdb ran MiXCR on the 5' RACE reads and lists one entry per CDR3 protein. The sample carries tens of thousands of distinct CDR3 sequences, 3% to 4% recorded once. Sequencing was carried out using PBMCs. These receptors originate from a man aged 40-55 years with multiple sclerosis.

The table lists this clonotype with many counts. This chain connects TRBV7-9 to TRBJ1-4, with D tentatively TRBD1 (6 bases). The germline V and J ends were trimmed by 5 bases and 5 bases, with 15 bases remaining between them. There are 15 residues in the CDR3. Germline CDR1 and CDR2: SEHNR and FQNEAQ (reference sequence). The DNA of the CDR3 is TGTGCCAGCAGCCGAAACCCGACAGGAAATGAAAAACTGTTTTTT. This codes for CASSRNPTGNEKLFF.

This clonotype was seen at least ten times. The chain has TRBV6-4 and TRBJ2-1; D ambiguous. CDR3 length equals 16 residues. CDR1 MRHNA and CDR2 SNTAGT come from the germline V gene. Trimming took 3 bases from V and 0 from J, leaving 12 bases between them. The CDR3 loop is CASSESSDDSYNEQFF. DNA for the CDR3: TGTGCCAGCAGTGAGTCTTCCGACGACTCCTACAATGAGCAGTTCTTC.

This clonotype occurred many times. The genes are TRBV3-1 and TRBJ2-2; D unclear. V lost 4 bases and J lost 5, with 14 bases in between. In germline, CDR1 is LGHDT, CDR2 YNNKEL (reference sequence). The CDR3 consists of 15 residues. CDR3 DNA: TGTGCCAGCAGCCGCTACCAATTCTCGACCGGGGAGCTGTTTTTT. It specifies CASSRYQFSTGELFF.

In this sample, this clonotype turned up many times. The chain carries TRBV6-5 and TRBJ1-4; D not resolved. Trimming left V 4 bases short and J 0 bases short, with 12 bases between. CDR1 and CDR2 from the germline V gene are MNHEY and SVGAGI. The CDR3 totals 16 residues. The CDR3 loop reads CASSSLLGATNEKLFF. The CDR3 DNA reads as TGTGCCAGCAGTTCCCTCTTGGGAGCAACTAATGAAAAACTGTTTTTT.

This clonotype has at least ten counts. The gene calls are TRBV6-4 and TRBJ2-3; 10 bases match TRBD2. Germline CDR1 and CDR2: MRHNA and SNTAGT. J gave up 1 base and V 2 bases, and 0 bases lay outside the gene matches. CDR3 size: 15 residues. CDR3 bases: TGTGCCAGCAGTGACGGGACTAGCGGCACAGATACGCAGTATTTT. As protein: CASSDGTSGTDTQYF.

At least ten counts were recorded for this clonotype. This rearrangement joins TRBV5-1 to TRBJ2-2, with D possibly matching TRBD1 (6 bases). The V gene's germline CDR1 is SGHRS and CDR2 YFSETQ. V shed 3 bases and J shed 5 bases, with 11 bases lying between them. The CDR3 consists of 14 residues. CDR3 protein: CASSSSGQTGELFF. Written as DNA, the CDR3 is TGCGCCAGCAGCTCCAGCGGACAGACCGGGGAGCTGTTTTTT.

This clonotype appeared many times. The rearrangement links TRBV12-3 or TRBV12-4 to TRBJ2-5; tentative D call: TRBD1 (5 bases). Trimming shortened V by 3 bases and J by 8 bases, and 13 bases separated the two germline ends. CDR3 length: 13 amino acids. The CDR3 bases are TGTGCCAGCAGTTTCCCAGGGTGGGGAACCCAGTACTTC. Translation: CASSFPGWGTQYF.

This clonotype was picked up many times. The chain couples TRBV6-6 to TRBJ1-3, with D possibly being TRBD1 (5 bases). The germline gives CDR1 MNHNY, CDR2 SVGAGI (reference sequence). V lost 6 bases and J lost 2, with 17 bases in between. The CDR3 has 16 amino acids. The CDR3 DNA is TGTGCCAGCAGCCGCCTCACACGACAGACTGGAAACACCATATATTTT. This gives the protein CASSRLTRQTGNTIYF.

At least ten counts were recorded for this clonotype. The chain carries TRBV7-9 and TRBJ2-1; 9 bases fit TRBD1. With V trimmed by 5 bases and J by 6 bases, 8 bases remained unmatched. Germline values: CDR1 SEHNR, CDR2 FQNEAQ (reference sequence). CDR3 size: 15 residues. CDR3 DNA: TGTGCCAGCAGCCCCGACAGGGGGTGGGTCAATGAGCAGTTCTTC. It encodes CASSPDRGWVNEQFF.

This clonotype occurred many times. The chain recombines TRBV7-9 with TRBJ1-1; D not certain. This CDR3 spans 16 amino acids. The V gene lost 4 bases and the J gene lost 2 bases, with 17 bases spanning the gap. The germline V gene has CDR1 SEHNR and CDR2 FQNEAQ (reference sequence). The CDR3: CASSSTLGGPNTEAFF. The CDR3 DNA follows: TGTGCCAGCAGCTCAACACTAGGCGGACCTAACACTGAAGCTTTCTTT. Full variable domain (missing parts from reference TRBV7-9 and TRBJ1-1): DTGVSQNPRHKITKRGQNVTFRCDPISEHNRLYWYRQTLGQGPEFLTYFQNEAQLEKSRLLSDRFSAERPKGSFSTLEIQRTEQGDSAMYLCASSSTLGGPNTEAFFGQGTRLTVV.

This clonotype was recorded many times. This chain connects TRBV28 to TRBJ2-7; D remains ambiguous. The CDR3 runs 14 residues. V was pared by 5 bases and J by 2 bases, with 13 bases between. The germline CDR1 and CDR2 sequences are MDHEN and SYDVKM. CDR3 sequence (DNA): TGTGCCAGCAGTCCCTCGGGCACACCCTACGAGCAGTACTTC. This sequence encodes CASSPSGTPYEQYF.

This clonotype was counted at least ten times. The rearrangement joins TRBV12-3 or TRBV12-4 to TRBJ2-5; D may correspond to TRBD1 or TRBD2 (5 bases each). The length of the CDR3 is 12 residues. With 6 bases removed from V and 4 bases from J, the gap between germline ends came to 9 bases. In nucleotides, the CDR3 is TGTGCCAGCAGGGGGGACGTAGAGACCCAGTACTTC. Translated, it gives CASRGDVETQYF.

This clonotype was observed many times. The V gene is TRBV5-1, the J gene TRBJ2-1, with D unclear. This CDR3 has 15 residues. Germline loops: CDR1 SGHRS, CDR2 YFSETQ. V lost 2 bases, J lost 2 bases, and 11 bases lay in between. CDR3 in amino acids: CASSLPDIAYNEQFF. In DNA, the CDR3 is TGCGCCAGCAGCTTACCTGACATAGCCTACAATGAGCAGTTCTTC.

In its sample, this clonotype was seen many times. The chain's CDR3 is CASRPRVAGGTDTQYF. DNA of the CDR3: TGTGCCAGCAGACCCAGGGTTGCGGGGGGTACAGATACGCAGTATTTT. The V and J genes are TRBV6-5 and TRBJ2-3, with 8 bases lining up with TRBD2. CDR3 length equals 16 residues. CDR1 and CDR2 from the germline V gene are MNHEY and SVGAGI. Trimming cost V 6 bases and J 3 bases; bases outside gene matches: 11.

In its sample, this clonotype was seen many times. The CDR3 is CASSSWGGSDTQYF. CDR3 DNA: TGTGCCAGCAGCTCATGGGGGGGATCAGATACGCAGTATTTT. This chain uses TRBV9 with TRBJ2-3; 7 nucleotides agree with TRBD2. The J segment lost 4 bases and the V segment lost 4 bases, leaving 6 bases of the junction unmatched. The CDR3 has 14 amino acids. Germline loops: CDR1 SGDLS, CDR2 YYNGEE.

This clonotype was picked up many times. The V and J genes are TRBV20-1 and TRBJ1-6; D may be TRBD1 (6 bases). This CDR3 region has 13 residues. V lost 6 bases, J lost 7 bases, and 13 bases lay in between. Per the germline V gene, CDR1 is DFQATT and CDR2 is SNEGSKA (reference sequence). This CDR3 is CSATRRGNSPLHF. CDR3 nucleotides: TGCAGTGCCACCCGTAGGGGGAATTCACCCCTCCACTTT.

This clonotype was seen repeatedly, ten times or more. This chain connects TRBV12-3 or TRBV12-4 to TRBJ2-3; a weak D match, TRBD2 (6 bases). V was cut by 8 bases and J by 0 bases, with 12 bases left in between. CDR3 size: 14 residues. The CDR3 nucleotides read TGTGCCAGCCTACCGGGACTCAGCACAGATACGCAGTATTTT. Translated: CASLPGLSTDTQYF.

A note on this clonotype: Since the CDR3 does not end with the conserved phenylalanine or tryptophan, this likely comes from a read error. This chain links TRBV5-5 with TRBJ1-4; unclear D gene. CDR3 length: 14 residues. Germline V gene data show CDR1 as SGHKS and CDR2 as YYEKEE (reference sequence). The CDR3 region is CASSLEHSNEELFL. The CDR3, as DNA: TGTGCCAGCAGCTTGGAACATTCTAATGAAGAACTGTTTTTA.

This clonotype was seen ten or more times. The chain employs TRBV7-2 and TRBJ2-7; 10 nucleotides agree with TRBD2. Germline CDR1 is SGHTA and CDR2 is FQGNSA. The V gene end was trimmed by 4 bases and the J gene end by 4 bases; junction bases not matched to a gene: 7. The CDR3 has 15 residues. The CDR3 spells CASSSSASGGYEQYF. CDR3 nucleotides: TGTGCCAGCAGCTCCAGCGCTAGCGGGGGTTACGAGCAGTACTTC.

A few counts support this clonotype. Given a much more abundant clone one base away, this may be a read error. The chain recombines TRBV5-1 with TRBJ2-7, with D tentatively TRBD2 (5 bases). The germline gives CDR1 SGHRS, CDR2 YFSETQ. V was cut by 7 bases and J by 0 bases, with 11 bases left in between. The CDR3 loop spans 13 amino acids. The CDR3 is CASARETSYEQYF. In DNA form, the CDR3 reads TGCGCCAGCGCCCGGGAAACCTCCTACGAGCAGTACTTC.

This clonotype was recorded at least ten times. The chain has TRBV20-1 and TRBJ1-2, with D perhaps matching TRBD1 (5 bases). Germline V gives CDR1 DFQATT, CDR2 SNEGSKA (reference sequence). This CDR3 is 13 amino acids long. Between the trimmed V and J ends, which lost 0 bases and 3 bases, there was a span of 8 bases. CDR3 nucleotide sequence: TGCAGTGCTAGAGACCCGGGGCACTATGGCTACACCTTC. It translates to CSARDPGHYGYTF.

This clonotype was seen many times. The chain combines TRBV5-5 with TRBJ2-7; D call uncertain. CDR3 length equals 16 residues. Trimming stripped 1 base from V and 1 base from J, with 15 bases between. Germline V gene data show CDR1 as SGHKS and CDR2 as YYEKEE (reference sequence). The CDR3, as DNA: TGTGCCAGCAGCTTGACTTCCGACATGCGATCCTACGAGCAGTACTTC. Translation gives CASSLTSDMRSYEQYF.

This clonotype has at least ten counts. The chain employs TRBV20-1 and TRBJ1-1; tentatively, D is TRBD1 (6 bases). The ends were cut back, 1 base at V and 4 bases at J, with 13 bases in the middle. Per germline, CDR1 DFQATT and CDR2 SNEGSKA (reference sequence). The CDR3 extends over 14 amino acids. The CDR3 reads CSARASTGITEAFF. The CDR3, as DNA: TGCAGTGCTAGAGCTAGTACAGGGATCACTGAAGCTTTCTTT.

This clonotype appeared many times. The rearrangement joins TRBV24-1 to TRBJ2-7, with TRBD1 identical over 7 bases. Germline assignment: CDR1 KGHDR and CDR2 SFDVKD. V was pared by 4 bases and J by 7 bases, with 12 bases of the junction left unmatched. CDR3 length: 15 residues. In DNA form, the CDR3 reads TGTGCCACCAGTGAACCCGACAGGGCACCGGGGGAGCAGTACTTC. The encoded protein is CATSEPDRAPGEQYF.

This clonotype was found many times. The V and J genes are TRBV12-3 or TRBV12-4 and TRBJ2-2, with 12 bases lining up with TRBD2. CDR3 size: 19 residues. Unmatched junction bases numbered 14, after V lost 7 bases and J lost 2 bases. The CDR3 sequence is CASKNKPGLAGVNTGELFF. The CDR3 bases are TGTGCCAGCAAGAACAAACCGGGACTAGCGGGCGTAAACACCGGGGAGCTGTTTTTT.

This clonotype was found many times. V and J are TRBV6-5 and TRBJ1-3; D is undetermined. CDR3 length: 14 residues. V gave up 2 bases and J gave up 0 bases, with 5 bases separating them. Germline-derived CDR1 and CDR2 are MNHEY and SVGAGI. CDR3 loop: CASSYESSGNTIYF. The CDR3 coding sequence is TGTGCCAGCAGTTACGAAAGCTCTGGAAACACCATATATTTT.

This clonotype occurred many times. This chain uses TRBV5-1 with TRBJ2-7, with D uncertain. This CDR3 has 14 amino acids. Trimming stripped 0 bases from V and 5 bases from J, with 12 bases between. Germline values: CDR1 SGHRS, CDR2 YFSETQ. The CDR3 nucleotides read TGCGCCAGCAGCTTGGGGGCCCTTGAGGACGAGCAGTACTTC. It codes for CASSLGALEDEQYF.

This clonotype has at least ten counts. The chain combines TRBV6-5 with TRBJ2-3; TRBD1 might be the D (6 bases). Germline-derived CDR1 and CDR2 are MNHEY and SVGAGI. The length of the CDR3 is 13 residues. Trimming took off 5 bases at V and 3 bases at J, with 9 bases between the two ends. CDR3 protein: CASSKTGTDTQYF. The CDR3 nucleotides read TGTGCCAGCAGTAAAACAGGGACAGATACGCAGTATTTT.

In this sample, this clonotype turned up many times. The V gene is TRBV2, the J gene TRBJ1-2; 7 bases are shared with TRBD1. Germline loops: CDR1 SNHLY, CDR2 FYNNEI. The CDR3 is 14 residues long. With V trimmed by 0 bases and J by 8 bases, 6 bases remained unmatched. The CDR3 nucleotides read TGTGCCAGCAGTGAAGCGAAGGGGGCAGGGGGCTACACCTTC. It encodes CASSEAKGAGGYTF.

Ten or more counts support this clonotype. The chain employs TRBV6-2 or TRBV6-3 and TRBJ2-1, with D perhaps TRBD1 (5 bases). V lost 2 bases to trimming and J lost 5 bases, with 7 bases between them. The CDR3 length is 13 residues. Germline V gene data show CDR1 as MNHEY and CDR2 as SVGEGT. CDR3 sequence: CASSYGANNEQFF. The DNA for the CDR3 is TGTGCCAGCAGTTACGGGGCCAACAATGAGCAGTTCTTC.